Below are 23 T cell receptor beta chains sequenced from a single sample in a study of Graves' ophthalmopathy and Graves' hyperthyroidism. CDR3 regions of TCR beta were amplified from RNA transcripts. An initial RT-PCR round employing HTBI primers preceded a second-round multiplex PCR. TCRdb passed the multiplex PCR reads through MiXCR, listing each CDR3 protein once. The data hold about 550,000 distinct CDR3 sequences, with 35% to 45% observed a single time. Sequences were obtained from peripheral blood or thyroid tissue (not recorded which). The origin of the receptors is an adult man with Graves' hyperthyroidism.

This clonotype was recorded many times. This chain uses TRBV6-5 with TRBJ2-2, with 7 bases fitting TRBD1. The germline V gene has CDR1 MNHEY and CDR2 SVGAGI. Trimming removed 4 bases from V and 6 bases from J; junction bases left unmatched: 11. The CDR3 is made up of 16 amino acids. CDR3 in amino acids: CASSLTGTAGAGELFF. The DNA for the CDR3 is TGTGCCAGCAGTTTGACAGGGACGGCTGGGGCCGGGGAGCTGTTTTTT.

In this sample, this clonotype turned up many times. The J gene is TRBJ1-2, the V gene TRBV5-8; possible D gene TRBD1, 5 bases. Per germline, CDR1 SGHTS and CDR2 YDEGEE. V was shortened by 5 bases and J by 2 bases, with 13 bases between the two germline ends. This CDR3 is 14 amino acids long. DNA of the CDR3: TGTGCCAGCAGGCTAGTAGGGGCGAACTATGGCTACACCTTC. Translation gives CASRLVGANYGYTF.

Comment on this clonotype: This CDR3 is missing its conserved last phenylalanine or tryptophan, likely due to a read error. The chain joins TRBV11-2 to TRBJ1-1; TRBD1 matches 8 bases. Trimming cost V 1 base and J 5 bases; bases outside gene matches: 12. The CDR3 runs to 17 residues. Germline CDR1 SGHAT, CDR2 FQNNGV. The DNA of the CDR3 is TGTGCCAGCAGCTTAGGAGGTTGGCAGGGGGCGGGAACTGAAGCTTTCCTT. It codes for CASSLGGWQGAGTEAFL.

This clonotype was counted ten times or more. This chain's CDR3 is CASTTGMSGELFF. CDR3 sequence (DNA): TGTGCCAGCACTACTGGGATGTCCGGGGAGCTGTTTTTT. The chain is built from TRBV11-2 and TRBJ2-2; D gene ambiguous. Trimming shortened V by 7 bases and J by 6 bases, and 12 bases separated the two germline ends. The CDR3 has 13 amino acids. The germline CDR1 and CDR2 sequences are SGHAT and FQNNGV.

This clonotype was seen ten or more times. V and J are TRBV2 and TRBJ1-2; 8 bases line up with TRBD1. This CDR3 comprises 20 residues. Germline CDR1 SNHLY, CDR2 FYNNEI. J was trimmed by 7 bases and V by 2 bases; bases with no gene match: 24. The CDR3 here is CASSERRGGGTGGLFLGYTF. The DNA of the CDR3 is TGTGCCAGCAGTGAACGCCGAGGTGGAGGGACAGGAGGGCTGTTCCTTGGCTACACCTTC.

The chain couples TRBV7-2 to TRBJ2-3; possible D gene TRBD2, 6 bases. V shed 3 bases and J shed 5 bases, with 12 bases lying between them. CDR1 SGHTA and CDR2 FQGNSA come from the germline V gene. The CDR3 is made up of 14 amino acids. The chain's CDR3 is CASSLARREDTQYF. CDR3 bases: TGTGCCAGCAGCTTGGCCCGGCGGGAAGATACGCAGTATTTT.

V is TRBV19 and J is TRBJ2-3, with D possibly matching TRBD1 (6 bases). The CDR3 runs to 14 residues. Germline CDR1 is LNHDA and CDR2 is SQIVND (reference sequence). The V end lost 3 bases, the J end lost 7 bases, and 14 bases lay between the germline ends. The CDR3 sequence: CASSIVQGQNTQYF. CDR3 DNA: TGTGCCAGTAGTATCGTACAGGGTCAGAATACGCAGTATTTT.

This clonotype was detected a few times. The chain combines TRBV27 with TRBJ1-6, with D unresolved. Deletions cut 2 bases from V and 2 bases from J, with 7 bases between. Germline assignment: CDR1 MNHEY and CDR2 SMNVEV (reference sequence). The CDR3 runs to 15 residues. This CDR3 reads CASSLVRTYNSPLHF. CDR3 in DNA: TGTGCCAGCAGTTTAGTGAGGACCTATAATTCACCCCTCCACTTT.

In this sample, this clonotype turned up a few times. V and J are TRBV30 and TRBJ1-2; D is ambiguous. CDR3 size: 12 residues. The V end was cut by 1 base, the J end by 6 bases, with 9 bases between. From germline, CDR1 is GTSNPN and CDR2 SVGIG (reference sequence). Here the CDR3 reads CAWSGATDGYTF. As DNA, the CDR3 is TGTGCCTGGAGTGGAGCAACTGATGGCTACACCTTC.

Regarding this clonotype: A much larger clone sits a single nucleotide away, making a read error possible. The rearrangement links TRBV19 to TRBJ1-3; maybe TRBD1 (6 bases). The V and J ends lost 8 bases and 0 bases respectively, with 17 bases between them. From germline, CDR1 is LNHDA and CDR2 SQIVND (reference sequence). This CDR3 has 16 amino acids. CDR3 amino acids: CASWDTGDYSGNTIYF. The CDR3 DNA follows: TGTGCCAGTTGGGACACCGGGGATTACTCTGGAAACACCATATATTTT.

The chain has TRBV12-3 or TRBV12-4 and TRBJ2-7; D not resolved. The ends were cut back, 3 bases at V and 3 bases at J, with 9 bases in the middle. The CDR3 covers 13 residues. The CDR3 sequence is CASSFAESYEQYF. The CDR3 DNA reads TGTGCCAGCAGTTTTGCTGAGAGCTACGAGCAGTACTTC.

In its sample, this clonotype was seen many times. The gene calls are TRBV6-5 and TRBJ2-7; 10 nucleotides match TRBD1. The CDR3 loop spans 15 amino acids. V trimming: 7 bases; J trimming: 4 bases; junction bases outside the gene matches: 10. Germline CDR1 MNHEY, CDR2 SVGAGI. The CDR3 is CASTETGGGFYEQYF. CDR3 DNA sequence: TGTGCCAGCACCGAGACAGGGGGCGGCTTTTACGAGCAGTACTTC.

The sample holds a few counts of this clonotype. This may be a read error, as it is one base from a much larger clone. This chain links TRBV12-3 or TRBV12-4 with TRBJ1-6; D is ambiguous. The CDR3 is made up of 12 amino acids. CDR3 sequence reads: CASSFYSSPLHF. The CDR3 nucleotides read TGTGCCAGCAGTTTTTATAGTTCACCCCTCCACTTT.

This clonotype was recorded at least ten times. The genes are TRBV25-1 and TRBJ2-7; tentative D call: TRBD1 (5 bases). CDR3 length: 15 amino acids. The V and J ends lost 3 bases and 0 bases respectively, with 12 bases between them. Per the germline V gene, CDR1 is MGHDK and CDR2 is SYGVNS. CDR3 residues: CASSDQGRSSYEQYF. The CDR3 coding sequence is TGTGCCAGCAGTGACCAGGGTCGGAGCTCCTACGAGCAGTACTTC.

As concerns this clonotype: A much more abundant neighbour one base away suggests this may be a read error. The rearrangement joins TRBV5-6 to TRBJ1-2; perhaps TRBD1 as D (6 bases). The V end was cut by 4 bases, the J end by 3 bases, with 13 bases between. Germline lookup yields CDR1 SGHDT and CDR2 YYEEEE. The CDR3 loop spans 14 amino acids. This chain's CDR3 is CASSLPGAHYGYTF. CDR3 coding DNA: TGTGCCAGCAGCCTACCAGGGGCGCACTATGGCTACACCTTC. Full variable domain (outside the CDR3, taken from reference TRBV5-6 and TRBJ1-2): DAGVTQSPTHLIKTRGQQVTLRCSPKSGHDTVSWYQQALGQGPQFIFQYYEEEERQRGNFPDRFSGHQFPNYSSELNVNALLLGDSALYLCASSLPGAHYGYTFGSGTRLTVV.

This clonotype was picked up a small number of times. V is TRBV6-1 and J is TRBJ1-5, with 7 bases identical to TRBD1. The CDR3 is 15 amino acids. Unmatched junction bases numbered 5, after V lost 5 bases and J lost 1 base. Germline CDR1 and CDR2: MNHNS and SASEGT. The CDR3 loop reads CASSWTGGSNQPQHF. The DNA for the CDR3 is TGTGCCAGCAGTTGGACAGGCGGAAGCAATCAGCCCCAGCATTTT.

In this sample, this clonotype turned up many times. J is TRBJ2-7 and V is TRBV19; no clear D. Germline CDR1 is LNHDA and CDR2 is SQIVND (reference sequence). The CDR3 consists of 14 residues. V lost 5 bases and J lost 1, with 12 bases in between. CDR3 in DNA: TGTGCCAGTAGTTCCTCGACACTTTCCTACGAGCAGTACTTC. It is translated as CASSSSTLSYEQYF.

This chain connects TRBV2 to TRBJ1-1; the D gene is possibly TRBD1 (6 bases). The CDR3 loop spans 12 amino acids. Germline lookup yields CDR1 SNHLY and CDR2 FYNNEI. The V end was cut by 8 bases, the J end by 7 bases, with 14 bases between. The CDR3, as DNA: TGTGCCAGCCGCAGGGGCTTGAATGAAGCTTTCTTT. Encoded protein: CASRRGLNEAFF.

A note on this clonotype: This likely comes from a read error, as the CDR3 has no conserved phenylalanine or tryptophan at its end. V gene TRBV12-3 or TRBV12-4 combines with J gene TRBJ1-1; TRBD1 might be the D (5 bases). The CDR3 has 12 residues. Deletions cut 3 bases from V and 11 bases from J, with 13 bases between. The CDR3 loop is CASSFRQGEAFL. The CDR3 DNA reads as TGTGCCAGCAGTTTTCGTCAGGGAGAGGCTTTCCTT.

The chain combines TRBV29-1 with TRBJ1-1; 8 positions agree with TRBD1. V dropped 0 bases and J dropped 3; count of bases not matched to a gene: 12. In germline, CDR1 is SQVTM, CDR2 ANQGSEA. The CDR3 has 17 residues. CDR3 DNA: TGCAGCGTTGAAGATGAACAGGGGGGAATCAGTCACACTGAAGCTTTCTTT. Translation gives CSVEDEQGGISHTEAFF.

This clonotype showed up many times. V is TRBV19 and J is TRBJ1-5, with D perhaps TRBD1 (5 bases). The CDR3 is made up of 14 amino acids. The V end lost 3 bases, the J end lost 3 bases, and 9 bases lay between the germline ends. CDR1 is LNHDA and CDR2 is SQIVND in the germline V gene (reference sequence). The CDR3 loop reads CASSILGANQPQHF. The CDR3 DNA is TGTGCCAGTAGTATCCTAGGGGCCAATCAGCCCCAGCATTTT.

The CDR3 DNA is TGTGCCAGCAGAGGGACAGGGGCCAACGTCCTGACTTTC. Protein: CASRGTGANVLTF. The chain employs TRBV2 and TRBJ2-6, with a possible D match to TRBD1 (6 bases). The CDR3 contains 13 residues. CDR1 is SNHLY and CDR2 is FYNNEI in the germline V gene. Trimming pared 6 bases from V and 4 bases from J, leaving 7 bases between. The complete variable domain, with remaining parts taken from reference TRBV2 and TRBJ2-6, reads EPEVTQTPSHQVTQMGQEVILRCVPISNHLYFYWYRQILGQKVEFLVSFYNNEISEKSEIFDDQFSVERPDGSNFTLKIRSTKLEDSAMYFCASRGTGANVLTFGAGSRLTVL.

This clonotype was seen ten or more times. V usage is TRBV20-1 and J usage is TRBJ1-1, with D possibly being TRBD1 (5 bases). V lost 8 bases and J lost 4, with 20 bases in between. The CDR3 spans 14 residues. The V gene's germline CDR1 is DFQATT and CDR2 SNEGSKA (reference sequence). The CDR3 loop is CSSEKQARRTEAFF. In DNA form, the CDR3 reads TGCAGTTCAGAAAAACAGGCTAGGCGCACTGAAGCTTTCTTT.